These 30 T cell receptor beta chains were all obtained from the same sample, sequenced in a study of Ad26.COV2.S vaccination and SARS-CoV-2 variants. Assay: immunoSEQ multiplex PCR; the TCRdb copy retains only in-frame clones and omits some. The table shows hundreds of thousands of clones, with about 88% occurring only once. Treatment of the sample: 19 received Ad26.COV2.S at low or high dose, single or two shots; about 5 received placebo; per-sample allocation not given. The investigators took samples on day 63 after the first vaccine or placebo injection. The material was peripheral blood, obtained in a trial of Ad26.COV2.S vaccine versus placebo. The receptors here all came from a person aged 18-60 years who received the Ad26.COV2.S COVID-19 vaccine or a placebo.

The CDR3, as DNA: TGTGCCAGCAGCCCAGAAGGTGGTATTGTTTTCTTT. Translation: CASSPEGGIVFF. The chain employs TRBV6-2 or TRBV6-3 and TRBJ1-1, with unresolved D. The CDR3 is 12 residues long. Trimming stripped 6 bases from V and 13 bases from J, with 18 bases between. CDR1 MNHEY and CDR2 SVGEGT come from the germline V gene.

The J gene is TRBJ1-1, the V gene TRBV12-3 or TRBV12-4; 8 bases line up with TRBD1. The trim removed 6 bases at V and 6 bases at J, leaving 6 bases unmatched. The CDR3 is 13 residues long. DNA for the CDR3: TGTGCCAGCAGGTCGACAGGGGAGGCTGAAGCTTTCTTT. Translated, it gives CASRSTGEAEAFF.

This clone was seen just once. The chain has TRBV20-1 and TRBJ1-4; possible D gene TRBD1, 5 bases. Germline V gene data show CDR1 as DFQATT and CDR2 as SNEGSKA (reference sequence). This CDR3 has 14 amino acids. Trimming removed 3 bases at V and 8 bases at J, with 16 bases between. The CDR3 DNA reads as TGCAGTGCTAGTCTTCTGGCAAACAGGGAAAAACTGTTTTTT. Translation: CSASLLANREKLFF.

The chain employs TRBV4-2 and TRBJ2-5; TRBD1 aligns across 7 bases. Germline CDR1 reads LGHNA; CDR2 reads YNFKEQ. The V and J ends lost 0 bases and 6 bases, in that order; junction bases with no gene match: 4. The CDR3 is made up of 14 amino acids. CDR3 nucleotides: TGTGCCAGCAGCCAAGATGCACAGGGGAAGACCCAGTACTTC. It translates to CASSQDAQGKTQYF.

The chain has TRBV9 and TRBJ2-5, with 8 bases that match TRBD2. Germline V lookup: CDR1 SGDLS, CDR2 YYNGEE. Trimming took 4 bases from V and 5 from J; bases not matched to a gene: 19. The CDR3 contains 18 residues. CDR3 sequence (DNA): TGTGCCAGCAGCCCGCGGGGGGTAGGTGGGCCGGTGACGGAGACCCAGTACTTC. Its protein is CASSPRGVGGPVTETQYF.

The V call is TRBV5-4, the J call TRBJ2-7; the D is unclear. The V gene lost 0 bases and the J gene lost 2 bases, with 9 bases spanning the gap. CDR1 is SGHNT and CDR2 is YYREEE in the germline V gene (reference sequence). CDR3 size: 14 residues. The CDR3 region is CASSLGGETYEQYF. The CDR3 DNA reads as TGTGCCAGCAGCTTGGGTGGGGAAACCTACGAGCAGTACTTC.

CDR3 in DNA: TGCGCCAGCAGCCAAGAAGGGCAGGCCACGAAAGCTTTCTTT. This encodes CASSQEGQATKAFF. V and J are TRBV4-3 and TRBJ1-1, with D unresolved. The V gene lost 0 bases and the J gene lost 9 bases, with 14 bases spanning the gap. CDR1 LGHNA and CDR2 YSLEER come from the germline V gene. CDR3 length: 14 residues.

This clone was seen only once. The rearrangement uses TRBV30 and TRBJ1-1; 12 positions match TRBD1. This CDR3 is built from 13 residues. The ends lost 3 bases at V and 8 bases at J; junction bases unmatched: 4. Germline assignment: CDR1 GTSNPN and CDR2 SVGIG (reference sequence). The CDR3 nucleotides are TGTGCCTGGAGAACCGGGACAGGGGGCGAAGCTTTCTTT. It specifies CAWRTGTGGEAFF.

The chain links TRBV2 to TRBJ2-5; D call uncertain. This CDR3 is built from 14 residues. V was shortened by 7 bases and J by 5 bases, with 17 bases between the two germline ends. Germline lookup yields CDR1 SNHLY and CDR2 FYNNEI. DNA of the CDR3: TGTGCCAGCACGGAAACAACCTTGGGGGAGACCCAGTACTTC. This encodes CASTETTLGETQYF.

This chain connects TRBV21-1 to TRBJ2-1. TRBV21-1 is reported as a pseudogene. The CDR3 length is 11 residues. In DNA form, the CDR3 reads TGTGCCAGCAGCAAAGAGGATGAGCAGTTCTTC. Its protein product is CASSKEDEQFF.

V usage is TRBV28 and J usage is TRBJ1-2; 7 bases are shared with TRBD1. The CDR3 contains 13 residues. Germline trimming cut 5 bases from V and 9 bases from J; bases unmatched to any gene: 9. Looked up from germline, CDR1 is MDHEN and CDR2 is SYDVKM. Here the CDR3 reads CASSLDTGDRYTF. The CDR3 DNA reads as TGTGCCAGCAGTCTAGACACAGGGGATCGCTACACCTTC.

This clone was observed once. This rearrangement joins TRBV6-5 to TRBJ2-3, with a weak D call TRBD1 (5 bases). This CDR3 region has 12 residues. CDR1 and CDR2 (germline): MNHEY, SVGAGI. V was trimmed by 6 bases and J by 5 bases, leaving 9 bases between them. Here the CDR3 DNA reads TGTGCCAGCAGGTCAGGGCAAGATACGCAGTATTTT. It codes for CASRSGQDTQYF.

This chain links TRBV6-2 or TRBV6-3 with TRBJ2-3; D perhaps matches TRBD1 (7 bases). From germline, CDR1 is MNHEY and CDR2 SVGEGT. The CDR3 has 15 residues. Trimming took off 5 bases at V and 5 bases at J, with 17 bases between the two ends. The CDR3 region is CASSTQGGPGDTQYF. As DNA, the CDR3 is TGTGCCAGCAGTACCCAGGGGGGCCCCGGAGATACGCAGTATTTT.

The chain has TRBV29-1 and TRBJ2-4; TRBD2 agrees at 11 bases. The junction had 3 bases not matched to a gene; V was cut back by 7 bases and J by 4 bases. In germline, CDR1 is SQVTM, CDR2 ANQGSEA. This CDR3 comprises 13 residues. CDR3 loop: CSAGTSGKNIQYF. The DNA for the CDR3 is TGCAGCGCCGGGACTAGCGGAAAAAACATTCAGTACTTC.

J is TRBJ2-2 and V is TRBV12-3 or TRBV12-4; D may match TRBD1 or TRBD2 (5 bases each). Trimming removed 6 bases at V and 6 bases at J, with 11 bases between. CDR3 length equals 13 residues. This chain's CDR3 is CASSRDGAGELFF. The DNA of the CDR3 is TGTGCCAGCAGCCGGGACGGGGCCGGGGAGCTGTTTTTT.

V gene TRBV29-1 combines with J gene TRBJ1-2; D unresolved. V was trimmed by 5 bases and J by 4 bases, leaving 11 bases between them. CDR3 length equals 12 residues. Per germline, CDR1 SQVTM and CDR2 ANQGSEA. The CDR3 coding sequence is TGCAGCGTTTCCGGACGGTTCTATGGCTACACCTTC. Translation gives CSVSGRFYGYTF.

J is TRBJ1-2 and V is TRBV14, with D uncertain. The CDR3 consists of 15 residues. Germline values: CDR1 SGHDN, CDR2 FVKESK. Trimming took off 0 bases at V and 4 bases at J, with 12 bases between the two ends. CDR3 nucleotides: TGTGCCAGCAGCCAAGAGATGGCCGCCAGCTATGGCTACACCTTC. Amino acids: CASSQEMAASYGYTF.

The chain employs TRBV29-1 and TRBJ2-3; 8 bases are shared with TRBD1. Unmatched junction bases numbered 4, after V lost 4 bases and J lost 4 bases. This CDR3 is 13 amino acids long. Germline CDR1 is SQVTM and CDR2 is ANQGSEA. DNA for the CDR3: TGCAGCGTTGCGGACAGGGCTCCAGATACGCAGTATTTT. It codes for CSVADRAPDTQYF.

The V and J genes are TRBV19 and TRBJ1-1; D gene ambiguous. This CDR3 has 14 residues. The germline CDR1 and CDR2 sequences are LNHDA and SQIVND (reference sequence). The ends were cut back, 6 bases at V and 7 bases at J, with 18 bases in the middle. CDR3 residues: CASRGRGGTSEAFF. DNA for the CDR3: TGTGCCAGTAGAGGTCGAGGCGGCACGAGTGAAGCTTTCTTT.

The chain uses TRBV28 and TRBJ2-7; D gene ambiguous. Trimming took 0 bases from V and 0 from J, leaving 6 bases between them. Germline loops: CDR1 MDHEN, CDR2 SYDVKM. This CDR3 has 14 residues. In DNA, the CDR3 is TGTGCCAGCAGTTTATGGCAGGTCTCCTACGAGCAGTACTTC. Protein product: CASSLWQVSYEQYF.

The J gene is TRBJ2-3, the V gene TRBV4-1; TRBD2 matches at 7 bases. Per the germline V gene, CDR1 is MGHRA and CDR2 is YSYEKL. V shed 6 bases, J shed 2 bases, and the junction held 14 bases outside the gene matches. The CDR3 is made up of 17 amino acids. The CDR3 nucleotides read TGCGCCAGCAGTGAAAAACCTGGGAGCGGGGACACAGATACGCAGTATTTT. Its protein is CASSEKPGSGDTDTQYF.

V is TRBV27 and J is TRBJ2-3; 7 bases agree with TRBD2. Germline values: CDR1 MNHEY, CDR2 SMNVEV (reference sequence). V was clipped by 5 bases and J by 0 bases; unmatched bases: 5. CDR3 size: 15 residues. In nucleotides, the CDR3 is TGTGCCAGCAGTCCAAGACTAGCTAGCACAGATACGCAGTATTTT. It is translated as CASSPRLASTDTQYF.

The genes are TRBV10-3 and TRBJ2-7; D is possibly TRBD1 (6 bases). In germline, CDR1 is ENHRY, CDR2 SYGVKD. With 4 bases removed from V and 4 bases from J, the gap between germline ends came to 14 bases. CDR3 length equals 14 residues. The CDR3 loop is CAISGSGTSYEQYF. CDR3 sequence (DNA): TGTGCCATCAGTGGCTCCGGGACATCGTACGAGCAGTACTTC.

The chain recombines TRBV7-2 with TRBJ2-4; D not resolved. The V gene lost 1 base and the J gene lost 1 base, with 2 bases spanning the gap. Germline CDR1 is SGHTA and CDR2 is FQGNSA. CDR3 size: 13 residues. CDR3 nucleotides: TGTGCCAGCAGCTTAGAGGCCAAAAACATTCAGTACTTC. It codes for CASSLEAKNIQYF.

This sequence joins TRBV9 and TRBJ2-5, with 8 bases that match TRBD1. Germline trimming cut 2 bases from V and 4 bases from J; bases unmatched to any gene: 10. Germline V gene data show CDR1 as SGDLS and CDR2 as YYNGEE. The CDR3 spans 16 residues. This CDR3 is CASSVQGAGPPETQYF. The CDR3 nucleotides are TGTGCCAGCAGCGTTCAGGGGGCAGGGCCCCCAGAGACCCAGTACTTC.

The chain recombines TRBV9 with TRBJ1-1, with D perhaps TRBD1 (5 bases). V lost 3 bases to trimming and J lost 7 bases, with 16 bases between them. Germline loops: CDR1 SGDLS, CDR2 YYNGEE. This CDR3 spans 14 amino acids. The CDR3, as DNA: TGTGCCAGCAGCGAAGGCGGGCGGCAGGGTGAAGCTTTCTTT. This gives the protein CASSEGGRQGEAFF.

The table lists this clone with a count of one. The V and J genes are TRBV5-8 and TRBJ1-1; D gene ambiguous. This CDR3 is 14 amino acids long. Trimming left V 0 bases short and J 0 bases short, with 6 bases between. Germline CDR1 SGHTS, CDR2 YDEGEE. The CDR3 spells CASSLGVMNTEAFF. CDR3 coding DNA: TGTGCCAGCAGCTTGGGCGTAATGAACACTGAAGCTTTCTTT.

The gene calls are TRBV2 and TRBJ1-5; unclear D gene. V was pared by 7 bases and J by 3 bases, with 16 bases between. The CDR3 totals 15 residues. Looked up from germline, CDR1 is SNHLY and CDR2 is FYNNEI. The CDR3 DNA reads TGTGCCAGCACCTTGGGAGGACTAAACAATCAGCCCCAGCATTTT. This encodes CASTLGGLNNQPQHF.

The CDR3 DNA sequence: TGTGCCAGCAGCCAAGTCTTGACTAGCGGGATAGGTGACAATGAGCAGTTCTTC. Amino acids: CASSQVLTSGIGDNEQFF. The V gene is TRBV3-1 (or the pseudogene TRBV3-2), the J gene TRBJ2-1, with 11 bases that match TRBD2. J lost 5 bases, V lost 1 base, and 10 bases had no gene match. The CDR3 covers 18 residues. CDR1 is LGHDT and CDR2 is YNNKEL in the germline V gene (reference sequence).

This chain connects TRBV13 to TRBJ1-2, with unresolved D. V was clipped by 1 base and J by 0 bases, with 6 bases between them. Germline V gene sequence: CDR1 PRHDT, CDR2 FYEKMQ (reference sequence). This CDR3 has 14 residues. CDR3 nucleotide sequence: TGTGCCAGCAGCTTAGAAGTAGCTAACTATGGCTACACCTTC. Its protein is CASSLEVANYGYTF. Supplemented by reference TRBV13 and TRBJ1-2, the full variable domain reads AAGVIQSPRHLIKEKRETATLKCYPIPRHDTVYWYQQGPGQDPQFLISFYEKMQSDKGSIPDRFSAQQFSDYHSELNMSSLELGDSALYFCASSLEVANYGYTFGSGTRLTVV.